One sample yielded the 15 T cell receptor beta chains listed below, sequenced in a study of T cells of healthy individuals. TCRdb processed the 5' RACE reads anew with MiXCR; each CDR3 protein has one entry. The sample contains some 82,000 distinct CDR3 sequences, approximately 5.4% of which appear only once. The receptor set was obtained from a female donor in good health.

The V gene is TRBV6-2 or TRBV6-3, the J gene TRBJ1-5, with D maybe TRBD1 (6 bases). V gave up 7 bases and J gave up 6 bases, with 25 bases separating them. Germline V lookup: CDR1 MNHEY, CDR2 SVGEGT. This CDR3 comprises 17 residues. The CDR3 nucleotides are TGTGCCAGCACCCAAATGAGGGGGATCTTAGGAGGTCAGCCCCAGCATTTT. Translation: CASTQMRGILGGQPQHF.

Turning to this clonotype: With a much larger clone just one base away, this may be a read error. The CDR3 reads CASSSNRNRQETQYF. The CDR3 bases are TGCGCCAGCAGCTCAAACAGGAATAGGCAAGAGACCCAGTACTTC. The chain has TRBV4-1 and TRBJ2-5; maybe TRBD1 (5 bases). Trimming removed 5 bases at V and 2 bases at J, with 15 bases between. The germline V gene has CDR1 MGHRA and CDR2 YSYEKL. The CDR3 covers 15 residues.

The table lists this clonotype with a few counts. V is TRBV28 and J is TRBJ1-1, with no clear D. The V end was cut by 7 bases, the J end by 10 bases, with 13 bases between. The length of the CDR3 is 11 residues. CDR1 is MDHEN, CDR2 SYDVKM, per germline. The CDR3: CASTSSRRAFF. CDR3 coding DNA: TGTGCCAGCACCTCGTCTAGACGAGCTTTCTTT. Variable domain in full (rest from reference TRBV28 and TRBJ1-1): DVKVTQSSRYLVKRTGEKVFLECVQDMDHENMFWYRQDPGLGLRLIYFSYDVKMKEKGDIPEGYSVSREKKERFSLILESASTNQTSMYLCASTSSRRAFFGQGTRLTVV.

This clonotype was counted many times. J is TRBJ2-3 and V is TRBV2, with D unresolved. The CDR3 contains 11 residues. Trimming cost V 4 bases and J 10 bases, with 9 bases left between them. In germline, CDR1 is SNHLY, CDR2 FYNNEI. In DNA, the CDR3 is TGTGCCAGCAGTGTGCTAGTGGCGCAGTATTTT. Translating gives CASSVLVAQYF.

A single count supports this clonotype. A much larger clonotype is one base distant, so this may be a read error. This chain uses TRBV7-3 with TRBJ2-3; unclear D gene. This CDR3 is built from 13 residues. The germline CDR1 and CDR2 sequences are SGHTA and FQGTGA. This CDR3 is CVSSQTSPDTQYF. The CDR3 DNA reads TGTGTCAGCAGCCAAACATCGCCAGATACGCAGTATTTT.

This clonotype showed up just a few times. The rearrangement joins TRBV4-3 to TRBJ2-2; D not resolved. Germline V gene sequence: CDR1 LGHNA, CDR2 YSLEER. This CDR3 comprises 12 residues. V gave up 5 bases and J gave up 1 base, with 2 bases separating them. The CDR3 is CASSKNTGELFF. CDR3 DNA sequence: TGCGCCAGCAGCAAGAACACCGGGGAGCTGTTTTTT.

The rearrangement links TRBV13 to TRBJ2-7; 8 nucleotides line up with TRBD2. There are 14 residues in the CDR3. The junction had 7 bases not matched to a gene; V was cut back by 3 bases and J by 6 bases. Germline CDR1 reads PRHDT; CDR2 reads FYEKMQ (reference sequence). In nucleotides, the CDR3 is TGTGCCAGCAGCTTGACTAGCGCTAGACCCGAGCAGTACTTC. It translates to CASSLTSARPEQYF.

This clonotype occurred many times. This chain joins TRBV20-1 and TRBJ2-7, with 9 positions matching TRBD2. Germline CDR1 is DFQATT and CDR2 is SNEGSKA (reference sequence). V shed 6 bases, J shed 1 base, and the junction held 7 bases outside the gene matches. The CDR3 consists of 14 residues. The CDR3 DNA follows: TGCAGTGCCCCGAATAGCGGGAGATCCTACGAGCAGTACTTC. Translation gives CSAPNSGRSYEQYF.

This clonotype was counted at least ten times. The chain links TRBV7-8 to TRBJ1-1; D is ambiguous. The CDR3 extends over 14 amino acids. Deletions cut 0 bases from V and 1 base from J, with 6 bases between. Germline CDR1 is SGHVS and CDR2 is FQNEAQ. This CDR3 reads CASSLANWNTEAFF. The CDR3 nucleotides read TGTGCCAGCAGCTTAGCGAACTGGAACACTGAAGCTTTCTTT.

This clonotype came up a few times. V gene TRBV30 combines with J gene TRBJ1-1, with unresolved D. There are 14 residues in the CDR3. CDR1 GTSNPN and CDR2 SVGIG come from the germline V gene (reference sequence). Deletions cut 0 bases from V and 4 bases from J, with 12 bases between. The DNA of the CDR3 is TGTGCCTGGAGTGTCTCGGCCGGCGGCACTGAAGCTTTCTTT. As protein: CAWSVSAGGTEAFF.

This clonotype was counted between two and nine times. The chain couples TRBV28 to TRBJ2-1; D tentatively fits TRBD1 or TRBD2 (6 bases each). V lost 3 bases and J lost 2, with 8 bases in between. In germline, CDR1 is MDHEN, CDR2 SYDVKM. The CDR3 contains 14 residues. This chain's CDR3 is CASSLRGAYNEQFF. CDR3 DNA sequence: TGTGCCAGCAGTTTGAGGGGGGCCTACAATGAGCAGTTCTTC.

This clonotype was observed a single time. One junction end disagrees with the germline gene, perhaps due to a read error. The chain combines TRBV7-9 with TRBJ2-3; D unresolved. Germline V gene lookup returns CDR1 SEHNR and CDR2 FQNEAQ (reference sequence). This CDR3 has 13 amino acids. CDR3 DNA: TGTGCCAGCAGCTTAGAAACTTCTGATACGCAGTGTTTT. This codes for CASSLETSDTQCF.

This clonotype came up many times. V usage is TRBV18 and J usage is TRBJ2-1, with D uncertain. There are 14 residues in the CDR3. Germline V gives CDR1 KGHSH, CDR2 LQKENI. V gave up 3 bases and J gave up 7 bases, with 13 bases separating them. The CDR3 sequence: CASSPFDVGNEQFF. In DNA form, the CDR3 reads TGTGCCAGCTCACCGTTTGACGTGGGAAATGAGCAGTTCTTC.

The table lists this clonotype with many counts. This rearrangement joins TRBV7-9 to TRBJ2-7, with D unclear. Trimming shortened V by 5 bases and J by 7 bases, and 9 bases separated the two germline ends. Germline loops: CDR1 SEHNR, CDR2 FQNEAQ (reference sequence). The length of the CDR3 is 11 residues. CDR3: CASSTAREQYF. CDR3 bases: TGTGCCAGCAGCACGGCAAGGGAGCAGTACTTC.

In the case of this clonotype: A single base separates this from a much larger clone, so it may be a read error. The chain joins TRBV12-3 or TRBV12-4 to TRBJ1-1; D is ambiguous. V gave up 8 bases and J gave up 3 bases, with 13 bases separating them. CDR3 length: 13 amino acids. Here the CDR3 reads CASGERRYTEAFF. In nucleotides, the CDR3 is TGTGCCAGCGGAGAGCGTAGGTACACTGAAGCTTTCTTT.